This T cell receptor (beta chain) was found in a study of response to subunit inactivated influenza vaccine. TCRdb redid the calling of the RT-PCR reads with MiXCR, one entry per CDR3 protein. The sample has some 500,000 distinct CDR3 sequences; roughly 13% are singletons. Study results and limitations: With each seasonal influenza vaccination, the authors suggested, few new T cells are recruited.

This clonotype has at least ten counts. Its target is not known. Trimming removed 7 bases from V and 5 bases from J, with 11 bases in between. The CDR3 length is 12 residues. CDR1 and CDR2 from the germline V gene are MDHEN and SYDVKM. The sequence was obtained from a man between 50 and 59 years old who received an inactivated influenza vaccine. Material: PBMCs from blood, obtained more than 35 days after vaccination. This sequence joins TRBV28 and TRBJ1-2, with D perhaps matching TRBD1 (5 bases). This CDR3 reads CASTLGDYGYTF. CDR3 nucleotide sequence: TGTGCCAGCACCTTAGGGGATTATGGCTACACCTTC.